This TCR beta chain was profiled in a study of OX40 agonist ivuxolimab in advanced cancers. Study-wide context: Ivuxolimab, which targeted the costimulatory receptor OX40 (CD134), was an agonistic, fully human IgG2 monoclonal antibody. Peripheral TCRbeta sequencing was intended to test whether TCR sequence diversity was altered and clonal T-cell expansion was caused by ivuxolimab. Three dose-escalation patients achieved partial responses, one with hepatocellular carcinoma and two with cutaneous melanoma. Prior anti-PD-1, anti-PD-L1 or anti-CTLA-4 therapy was permitted, and about two fifths of dose-escalation patients had received checkpoint inhibitors. The paper covers the monotherapy dose-escalation part of the phase I ivuxolimab trial, which included N of about 50 patients. Of the roughly 52 dose-escalation patients, hepatocellular carcinoma was present in about 19, melanoma in around 15, renal cell carcinoma in 9 and head and neck cancer in 9. Intravenous ivuxolimab was administered to patients every 2 weeks at six dose levels: 0.01, 0.1, 0.3, 1.5, 3 and 10 mg/kg. A male proportion of under 85% and a mean age of approximately 55 years, ranging from about 23 to 90, were recorded for the dose-escalation cohort.

Genomic DNA was isolated from the sorted cells so that the TCRbeta CDR3 region could be sequenced. The immunoSEQ Assay was used for sequencing of TCRbeta CDR3 regions. What TCRdb holds here is the immuneACCESS table cut down to in-frame rearrangements. Part of the clones is not present; checked against another copy, under half of the missing clones reflect an unresolved V gene, and the others are unexplained. This sample is represented by 65,000 to 80,000 clones; about 84% of them were singletons. The ten largest clones add up to about 0.68% of the sample. To note about this clone: Its specific antigen is unknown. The input lacks base qualities; no much larger clone sits a single base away.

Patients with a history of autoimmune disease or receiving systemic immunosuppression were excluded from the trial. Peripheral blood for TCR sequencing was collected from all dose cohorts at baseline, on cycle 4 day 1, and on cycle 7 day 1. The samples were taken from a phase I, first-in-human, multicenter, open-label dose-escalation trial of ivuxolimab. Adults with locally advanced or metastatic melanoma, renal cell carcinoma, hepatocellular carcinoma or head and neck squamous cell carcinoma were enrolled in the trial. Before TCR sequencing, CD4+ T cells and CD8+ T cells were sorted from peripheral blood as separate populations. What the research found in general, with its limitations: In the 0.1-3.0 mg/kg groups, partial responders were among the patients with the lowest normalized peripheral clonal expansion, particularly in CD8+ T cells. Clonal expansion of both CD4+ and CD8+ blood T cells was observed from baseline to week 6 at doses 0.1 to 3.0 mg/kg. The antigen specificity of the clonally expanded peripheral T cells was not determined. After ivuxolimab, more expanded clones were found on average in CD8+ T cells than in CD4+ T cells. Low levels of normalized T-cell clonal expansion were also seen in some patients who did not respond.

The CDR3, cysteine through phenylalanine, is 18 amino acids long. The CDR3 DNA has 54 bases and is translated from base 1. Taken from the germline V gene, the CDR1 and CDR2 loops are KGHSH and LQKENI. V lost 6 bases and J lost 2 bases, and the count of bases not matched to a germline gene is 13. The receptor comes from an adult with an advanced solid tumor such as melanoma, head and neck, liver or kidney cancer. The V gene is TRBV18 and the J gene is TRBJ2-3; TRBD2 aligns with 11 central bases. Sample: CD4+ or CD8+ T cells sorted from blood, taken in a trial of the OX40 agonist ivuxolimab. CDR3 loop: CASSPQSPSGGSTDTQYF. The DNA sequence is as follows: TGTGCCAGCTCCCCTCAAAGCCCTAGCGGGGGGTCCACAGATACGCAGTATTTT.